The 29 T cell receptor beta chains below all came from one sample that was sequenced in a study of CD8+CD57+ T cells in acquired aplastic anemia. CDR3 and TCR beta VDJ profiling relied on a genomic DNA template. MiXCR, applied by TCRdb to the reads, yields one record per CDR3 protein. There are about 150,000 distinct CDR3 sequences in the sample; around two fifths occur only once, and 8.4% lies in the top ten. The sample was sorted CD4+, CD8+, or CD8+CD57+ T cells (not recorded which) from PBMCs. Source of these receptors: a human donor in good health, serving as a control.

Points on this clonotype: A much larger clone lies one base from this, so it may be a read error. V is TRBV5-1 and J is TRBJ1-1, with D perhaps matching TRBD1 (5 bases). The V end was cut by 0 bases, the J end by 1 base, with 28 bases between. The CDR3 is 21 amino acids. Germline V lookup: CDR1 SGHRS, CDR2 YFSETQ. CDR3 sequence (DNA): TGCGCCAGCAGCTTGGCAATCAGACTTGGAGATGGCAGGGCCACGAACACTGAAGCTTTCTTT. Translation gives CASSLAIRLGDGRATNTEAFF.

This clonotype was detected ten times or more. This chain connects TRBV12-3 or TRBV12-4 to TRBJ1-6; D is possibly TRBD1 (6 bases). The germline V and J ends were trimmed by 6 bases and 10 bases, with 16 bases remaining between them. The CDR3 spans 14 residues. DNA for the CDR3: TGTGCCAGCAGCCTACAGGGTGGATCATCACCCCTCCACTTT. It specifies CASSLQGGSSPLHF.

The table lists this clonotype with many counts. The chain couples TRBV5-1 to TRBJ2-3, with D hard to call. The CDR3 contains 14 residues. Germline values: CDR1 SGHRS, CDR2 YFSETQ. Trimming shortened V by 3 bases and J by 0 bases, and 8 bases separated the two germline ends. The chain's CDR3 is CASSYKGSTDTQYF. The CDR3 nucleotides read TGCGCCAGCAGCTATAAGGGAAGCACAGATACGCAGTATTTT.

This clonotype was seen more than once but under ten times. One base away lies a much larger clone, so this may be a sequencing read error. The chain employs TRBV20-1 and TRBJ1-4, with D uncertain. From germline, CDR1 is DFQATT and CDR2 SNEGSKA (reference sequence). The CDR3 length is 14 residues. CDR3 residues: CSAIPPGRGERLFF. DNA for the CDR3: TGCAGTGCTATACCACCCGGTCGCGGTGAAAGACTGTTTTTT.

The table lists this clonotype with many counts. The CDR3 region has the DNA TGTGCCAGCAGCTCGACAGGGGCTGCTTTCTTT. Translated, it gives CASSSTGAAFF. This chain links TRBV7-2 with TRBJ1-1, with 8 bases that match TRBD1. CDR3 length: 11 residues. The germline V gene encodes CDR1 SGHTA and CDR2 FQGNSA. V gave up 4 bases and J gave up 11 bases; unmatched junction bases: 3.

This sequence joins TRBV10-3 and TRBJ1-2; 10 positions agree with TRBD1. There are 15 residues in the CDR3. CDR1 ENHRY and CDR2 SYGVKD come from the germline V gene. Trimming removed 0 bases from V and 8 bases from J; junction bases left unmatched: 6. The CDR3 here is CAISESGDRGHGYTF. The CDR3 nucleotides read TGTGCCATCAGTGAGTCAGGGGACAGGGGACACGGCTACACCTTC.

V is TRBV5-5 and J is TRBJ2-5; 7 bases are a match to TRBD2. The CDR3 runs 13 residues. Germline lookup yields CDR1 SGHKS and CDR2 YYEKEE (reference sequence). After removal of 7 bases from V and 4 bases from J, the junction contained 7 bases not matched to a gene. In nucleotides, the CDR3 is TGTGCCAGCTTGGCGGGAGCGGGAGAGACCCAGTACTTC. It yields the protein CASLAGAGETQYF.

This clonotype was counted a single time. A read error is possible here, since a much larger clone lies one base away. J is TRBJ2-2 and V is TRBV20-1, with D possibly matching TRBD2 (6 bases). This CDR3 is built from 13 residues. Germline V gene sequence: CDR1 DFQATT, CDR2 SNEGSKA (reference sequence). The CDR3 loop is CSAREGNAGELFF. In nucleotides, the CDR3 is TGCAGTGCTAGGGAGGGGAACGCCGGGGAGCTGTTTTTT.

The chain recombines TRBV18 with TRBJ1-1; D is uncertain. V was trimmed by 4 bases and J by 8 bases, leaving 20 bases between them. From germline, CDR1 is KGHSH and CDR2 LQKENI. CDR3 length equals 15 residues. The CDR3 reads CASSQWPGEGSEAFF. As DNA, the CDR3 is TGTGCCAGCTCACAATGGCCCGGCGAGGGCAGCGAAGCTTTCTTT.

The V and J genes are TRBV2 and TRBJ2-2; D unclear. V dropped 2 bases and J dropped 4 bases, with 8 bases sitting between them. Germline V lookup: CDR1 SNHLY, CDR2 FYNNEI. This CDR3 has 14 residues. CDR3 DNA: TGTGCCAGCAGTGAAACCCGAGGCACCGGGGAGCTGTTTTTT. It translates to CASSETRGTGELFF.

About this clonotype itself: A read error may be the cause here, since a much bigger clone is one base away. The V call is TRBV5-1, the J call TRBJ2-1; TRBD2 matches at 8 bases. The germline gives CDR1 SGHRS, CDR2 YFSETQ. This CDR3 spans 15 amino acids. The ends lost 2 bases at V and 2 bases at J; junction bases unmatched: 3. The CDR3 sequence is CASSFTSGPYNEQFF. The DNA of the CDR3 is TGCGCCAGCAGCTTCACTAGCGGCCCCTACAATGAGCAGTTCTTC.

Turning to this clonotype: This CDR3 is missing its conserved last phenylalanine or tryptophan, likely due to a read error. The V gene is TRBV9, the J gene TRBJ2-3; 7 bases map to TRBD1. CDR3 length equals 17 residues. Germline V CDR1 and CDR2: SGDLS, YYNGEE. CDR3 sequence reads: CASGVAGTVTGTDTQYL. The CDR3 DNA sequence: TGTGCCAGCGGCGTAGCCGGGACAGTAACGGGCACAGATACGCAGTATCTT.

Here the CDR3 DNA reads TGTGCCAGCAGCTTCCTTTCCATAACAGAGACCCAGTACTTC. This encodes CASSFLSITETQYF. This chain links TRBV19 with TRBJ2-5; D unclear. The CDR3 contains 14 residues. CDR1 LNHDA and CDR2 SQIVND come from the germline V gene (reference sequence). V was shortened by 9 bases and J by 4 bases, with 18 bases between the two germline ends.

The chain carries TRBV5-1 and TRBJ1-1; weak D call: TRBD1 (6 bases). This CDR3 spans 23 amino acids. Germline V gives CDR1 SGHRS, CDR2 YFSETQ. V lost 1 base to trimming and J lost 7 bases, with 41 bases between them. The DNA of the CDR3 is TGCGCCAGCAGCTTGAACGGCGGCGGGGGCACCGGCCCGGGCCAGCGCGGGCTCATTGAAGCTTTCTTT. It translates to CASSLNGGGGTGPGQRGLIEAFF.

The chain recombines TRBV20-1 with TRBJ2-3; maybe TRBD1 (7 bases). V was clipped by 5 bases and J by 3 bases, with 15 bases between them. Per the germline V gene, CDR1 is DFQATT and CDR2 is SNEGSKA (reference sequence). CDR3 length equals 14 residues. The CDR3 here is CSAERTGGTDTQYF. The DNA of the CDR3 is TGCAGTGCTGAAAGGACAGGAGGGACAGATACGCAGTATTTT.

The rearrangement uses TRBV10-2 and TRBJ2-2; D remains unclear. The V gene lost 8 bases and the J gene lost 8 bases, with 15 bases spanning the gap. The germline gives CDR1 WSHSY, CDR2 SAAADI. This CDR3 comprises 13 residues. CDR3 coding DNA: TGCGCCAGCGATATGAGCGAAGCAGGGGAGCTGTTTTTT. Residues: CASDMSEAGELFF.

This rearrangement joins TRBV24-1 to TRBJ2-1; the match to TRBD2 covers 10 bases. After removal of 4 bases from V and 2 bases from J, the junction contained 7 bases not matched to a gene. The CDR3 spans 17 residues. Germline loops: CDR1 KGHDR, CDR2 SFDVKD. The CDR3, as DNA: TGTGCCACCAGTGACCCGGCTAGCGGGAGACCCTACAATGAGCAGTTCTTC. Amino acid sequence: CATSDPASGRPYNEQFF.

This clonotype appeared a few times. V gene TRBV5-1 combines with J gene TRBJ2-2; TRBD2 matches 13 bases. Looked up from germline, CDR1 is SGHRS and CDR2 is YFSETQ. Trimming removed 2 bases from V and 5 bases from J; junction bases left unmatched: 12. CDR3 size: 19 residues. In DNA form, the CDR3 reads TGCGCCAGCAGCTTCGGGACTAGCGGGAACGCCTGGACAACCGGGGAGCTGTTTTTT. Encoded protein: CASSFGTSGNAWTTGELFF.

This clonotype was recorded a few times. This chain connects TRBV30 to TRBJ1-3, with 7 bases identical to TRBD1. V shed 3 bases, J shed 4 bases, and the junction held 6 bases outside the gene matches. This CDR3 comprises 14 residues. Germline values: CDR1 GTSNPN, CDR2 SVGIG (reference sequence). CDR3 nucleotide sequence: TGTGCCTGGAGGAAGGACAGGCACGGAAACACCATATATTTT. Translating it yields CAWRKDRHGNTIYF. The full variable domain, completed using reference TRBV30 and TRBJ1-3, is SQTIHQWPATLVQPVGSPLSLECTVEGTSNPNLYWYRQAAGRGLQLLFYSVGIGQISSEVPQNLSASRPQDRQFILSSKKLLLSDSGFYLCAWRKDRHGNTIYFGEGSWLTVV.

This clonotype was recorded many times. This chain uses TRBV13 with TRBJ2-3, with D perhaps matching TRBD1 (6 bases). The ends were cut back, 3 bases at V and 4 bases at J, with 8 bases in the middle. Per the germline V gene, CDR1 is PRHDT and CDR2 is FYEKMQ (reference sequence). The CDR3 is 13 amino acids. CDR3 DNA: TGTGCCAGCAGCTTTGGGGGCGCAGATACGCAGTATTTT. It specifies CASSFGGADTQYF.

This clonotype is medium-sized. The chain is built from TRBV7-9 and TRBJ1-6; TRBD1 matches 7 bases. This CDR3 is built from 15 residues. Germline values: CDR1 SEHNR, CDR2 FQNEAQ (reference sequence). The ends lost 5 bases at V and 0 bases at J; junction bases unmatched: 1. The CDR3 region is CASSPGGSYNSPLHF. CDR3 bases: TGTGCCAGCAGCCCAGGGGGCTCCTATAATTCACCCCTCCACTTT.

The chain recombines TRBV6-1 with TRBJ1-2; perhaps TRBD1 as D (5 bases). Germline CDR1 reads MNHNS; CDR2 reads SASEGT. The CDR3 has 15 residues. V gave up 7 bases and J gave up 4 bases, with 19 bases separating them. Here the CDR3 reads CASTNGGYGVYGYTF. The DNA of the CDR3 is TGTGCCAGCACCAACGGGGGTTACGGTGTCTATGGCTACACCTTC.

This clonotype was counted many times. The DNA for the CDR3 is TGTGCCAGCCCCCACTTGTTCACCATATATTTT. It translates to CASPHLFTIYF. V and J are TRBV25-1 and TRBJ1-3, with D hard to call. The germline V gene has CDR1 MGHDK and CDR2 SYGVNS. V was cut by 8 bases and J by 9 bases, with 11 bases left in between. The CDR3 consists of 11 residues.

Regarding this clonotype: The conserved final phenylalanine or tryptophan is absent from the CDR3, which likely points to a read error. The rearrangement uses TRBV24-1 and TRBJ2-1, with D maybe TRBD1 (6 bases). The CDR3 sequence is 15 residues long. Germline V CDR1 and CDR2: KGHDR, SFDVKD. Trimming took off 2 bases at V and 5 bases at J, with 12 bases between the two ends. The CDR3 coding sequence is TGTGCCACCAGTGATTCGAGCAGGGGTCACAATGAGCAGTTCCTC. Its protein product is CATSDSSRGHNEQFL.

This clonotype occurred many times. V and J are TRBV19 and TRBJ1-3, with D unresolved. Germline V gene data show CDR1 as LNHDA and CDR2 as SQIVND (reference sequence). The CDR3 has 15 amino acids. The ends were cut back, 2 bases at V and 2 bases at J, with 10 bases in the middle. In DNA, the CDR3 is TGTGCCAGTAGTATAAGGAGCGGCGCTGGAAACACCATATATTTT. Its protein is CASSIRSGAGNTIYF.

To note about this clonotype: Mismatch with germline at one junction end may stem from a read error. The V call is TRBV15, the J call TRBJ2-7, with D possibly TRBD2 on 6 matching bases. CDR3 length: 14 amino acids. CDR1 and CDR2 from the germline V gene are LNHNV and YYDKDF (reference sequence). This CDR3 reads CATSRGGVSYEQDF. The CDR3 DNA reads as TGTGCCACCAGTAGAGGAGGGGTATCCTACGAGCAGGACTTC.

This clonotype was seen a handful of times. The chain couples TRBV15 to TRBJ1-1; the D is unclear. V lost 7 bases to trimming and J lost 0 bases, with 9 bases between them. CDR1 is LNHNV, CDR2 YYDKDF, per germline (reference sequence). This CDR3 spans 13 amino acids. The CDR3 DNA follows: TGTGCCACCAAGTGGATTATGAACACTGAAGCTTTCTTT. Amino acid sequence: CATKWIMNTEAFF.

V gene TRBV19 combines with J gene TRBJ2-2; no clear D. V lost 10 bases and J lost 4, with 13 bases in between. CDR1 is LNHDA and CDR2 is SQIVND in the germline V gene (reference sequence). The CDR3 runs to 13 residues. CDR3 amino acids: CATKNDVTGELFF. The DNA for the CDR3 is TGTGCCACTAAAAACGACGTCACCGGGGAGCTGTTTTTT. Full variable domain (rest looked up from reference TRBV19 and TRBJ2-2): DGGITQSPKYLFRKEGQNVTLSCEQNLNHDAMYWYRQDPGQGLRLIYYSQIVNDFQKGDIAEGYSVSREKKESFPLTVTSAQKNPTAFYLCATKNDVTGELFFGEGSRLTVL.

This rearrangement joins TRBV20-1 to TRBJ1-1, with D possibly TRBD1 on 5 matching bases. This CDR3 contains 12 residues. V was clipped by 5 bases and J by 3 bases, with 10 bases between them. CDR1 is DFQATT, CDR2 SNEGSKA, per germline (reference sequence). The CDR3 DNA is TGCAGTGCTCTGGGGGGGTACACTGAAGCTTTCTTT. This encodes CSALGGYTEAFF.